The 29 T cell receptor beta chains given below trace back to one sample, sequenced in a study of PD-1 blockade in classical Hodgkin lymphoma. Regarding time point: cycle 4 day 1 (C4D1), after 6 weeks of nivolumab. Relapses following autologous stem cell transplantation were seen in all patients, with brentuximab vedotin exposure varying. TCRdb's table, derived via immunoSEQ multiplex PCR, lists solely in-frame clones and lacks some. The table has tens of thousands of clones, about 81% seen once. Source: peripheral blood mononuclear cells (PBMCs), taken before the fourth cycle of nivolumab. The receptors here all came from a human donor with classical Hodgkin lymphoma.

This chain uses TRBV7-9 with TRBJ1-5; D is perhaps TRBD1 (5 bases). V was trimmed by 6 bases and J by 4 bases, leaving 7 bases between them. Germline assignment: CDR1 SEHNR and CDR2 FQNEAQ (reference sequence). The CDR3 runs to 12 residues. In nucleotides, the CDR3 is TGTGCCAGCAGTAGGGGAAATCAGCCCCAGCATTTT. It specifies CASSRGNQPQHF.

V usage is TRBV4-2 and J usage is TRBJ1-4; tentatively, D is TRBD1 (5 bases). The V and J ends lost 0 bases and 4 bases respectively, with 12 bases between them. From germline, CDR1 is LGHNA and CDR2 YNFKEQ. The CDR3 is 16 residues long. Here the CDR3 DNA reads TGTGCCAGCAGCCAAGATTATGGGGGAAGTAATGAAAAACTGTTTTTT. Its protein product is CASSQDYGGSNEKLFF.

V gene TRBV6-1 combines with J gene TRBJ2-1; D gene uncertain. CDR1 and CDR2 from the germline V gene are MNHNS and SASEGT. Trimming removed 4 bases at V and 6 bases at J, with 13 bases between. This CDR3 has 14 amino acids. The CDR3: CASSVELNSNEQFF. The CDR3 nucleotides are TGTGCCAGCAGTGTAGAGTTGAACTCCAATGAGCAGTTCTTC.

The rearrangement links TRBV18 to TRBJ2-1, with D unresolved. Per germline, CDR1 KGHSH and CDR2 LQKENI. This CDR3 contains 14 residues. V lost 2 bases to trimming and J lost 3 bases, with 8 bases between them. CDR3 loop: CASSPGVLYNEQFF. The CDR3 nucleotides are TGTGCCAGCTCACCAGGGGTCCTCTACAATGAGCAGTTCTTC.

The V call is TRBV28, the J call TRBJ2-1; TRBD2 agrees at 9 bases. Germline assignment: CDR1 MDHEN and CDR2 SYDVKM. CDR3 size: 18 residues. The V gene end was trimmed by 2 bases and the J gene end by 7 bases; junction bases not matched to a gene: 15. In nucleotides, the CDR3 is TGTGCCAGCAGTTTAGCCTCCCTGCGGGGGGGTTTAGGGAATGAGCAGTTCTTC. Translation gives CASSLASLRGGLGNEQFF. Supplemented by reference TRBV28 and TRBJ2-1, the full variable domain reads DVKVTQSSRYLVKRTGEKVFLECVQDMDHENMFWYRQDPGLGLRLIYFSYDVKMKEKGDIPEGYSVSREKKERFSLILESASTNQTSMYLCASSLASLRGGLGNEQFFGPGTRLTVL.

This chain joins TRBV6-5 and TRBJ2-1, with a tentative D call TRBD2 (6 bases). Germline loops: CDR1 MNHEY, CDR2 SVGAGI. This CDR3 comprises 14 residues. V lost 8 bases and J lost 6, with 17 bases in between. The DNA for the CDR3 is TGTGCCAGCCGGCGAGTAGCGGCTCGCAATGAGCAGTTCTTC. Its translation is CASRRVAARNEQFF.

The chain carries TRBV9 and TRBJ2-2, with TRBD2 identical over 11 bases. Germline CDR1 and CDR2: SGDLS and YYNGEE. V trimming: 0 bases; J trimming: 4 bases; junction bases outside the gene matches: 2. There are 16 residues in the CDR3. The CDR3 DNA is TGTGCCAGCAGCGTAGGGCTAGCGGGAGGCACCGGGGAGCTGTTTTTT. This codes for CASSVGLAGGTGELFF.

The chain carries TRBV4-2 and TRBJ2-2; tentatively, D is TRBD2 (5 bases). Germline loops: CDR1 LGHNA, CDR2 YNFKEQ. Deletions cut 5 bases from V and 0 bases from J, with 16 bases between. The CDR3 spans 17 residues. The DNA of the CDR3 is TGTGCCAGCAGCTTAGCGTCTGGCCGAACGAACACCGGGGAGCTGTTTTTT. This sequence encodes CASSLASGRTNTGELFF.

The CDR3 loop is CAPPRPNTGELFF. In DNA form, the CDR3 reads TGTGCCCCCCCCCGGCCGAACACCGGGGAGCTGTTTTTT. This chain links TRBV6-5 with TRBJ2-2; D is unclear. Germline V gene lookup returns CDR1 MNHEY and CDR2 SVGAGI. The CDR3 is 13 residues long. Trimming removed 11 bases from V and 0 bases from J, with 10 bases in between.

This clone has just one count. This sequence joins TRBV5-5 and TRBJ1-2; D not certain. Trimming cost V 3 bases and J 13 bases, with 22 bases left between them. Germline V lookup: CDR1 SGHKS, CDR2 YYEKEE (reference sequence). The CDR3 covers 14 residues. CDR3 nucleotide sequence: TGTGCCAGCAGCTCGGACGGCACCCTATGGCTAAGCACCTTC. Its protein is CASSSDGTLWLSTF.

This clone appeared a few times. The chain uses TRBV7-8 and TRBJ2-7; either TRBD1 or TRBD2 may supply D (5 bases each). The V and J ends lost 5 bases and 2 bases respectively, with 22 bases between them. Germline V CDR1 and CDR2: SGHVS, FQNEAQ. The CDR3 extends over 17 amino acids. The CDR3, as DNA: TGTGCCAGCAGCAAAGCGCCCGCCAGAGGGACCACCTACGAGCAGTACTTC. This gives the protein CASSKAPARGTTYEQYF.

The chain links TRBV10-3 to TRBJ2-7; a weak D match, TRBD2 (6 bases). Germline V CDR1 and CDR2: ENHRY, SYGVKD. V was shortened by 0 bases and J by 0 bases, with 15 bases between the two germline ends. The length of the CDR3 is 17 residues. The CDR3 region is CAISESLGGWSSYEQYF. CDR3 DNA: TGTGCCATCAGTGAGTCTCTGGGGGGTTGGAGCTCCTACGAGCAGTACTTC.

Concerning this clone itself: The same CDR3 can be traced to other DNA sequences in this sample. The CDR3 here is CASGTGEETQYF. The CDR3 bases are TGTGCCAGCGGCACAGGGGAAGAGACCCAGTACTTC. J is TRBJ2-5 and V is TRBV27, with TRBD1 matching 7 bases. J gave up 3 bases and V 8 bases, and 3 bases lay outside the gene matches. Germline CDR1 reads MNHEY; CDR2 reads SMNVEV (reference sequence). The CDR3 has 12 amino acids.

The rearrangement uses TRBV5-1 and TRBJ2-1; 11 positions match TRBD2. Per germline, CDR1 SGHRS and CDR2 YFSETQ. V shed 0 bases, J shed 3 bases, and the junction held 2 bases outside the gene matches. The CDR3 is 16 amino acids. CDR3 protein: CASSLGGTSGYNEQFF. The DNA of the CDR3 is TGCGCCAGCAGCTTGGGCGGGACTAGCGGCTACAATGAGCAGTTCTTC.

The CDR3 here is CASSFGVISGNTIYF. CDR3 nucleotide sequence: TGCGCCAGCAGCTTCGGGGTGATCTCTGGAAACACCATATATTTT. This chain uses TRBV5-1 with TRBJ1-3; D is uncertain. Germline CDR1 reads SGHRS; CDR2 reads YFSETQ. V lost 2 bases, J lost 0 bases, and 9 bases lay in between. The CDR3 has 15 residues.

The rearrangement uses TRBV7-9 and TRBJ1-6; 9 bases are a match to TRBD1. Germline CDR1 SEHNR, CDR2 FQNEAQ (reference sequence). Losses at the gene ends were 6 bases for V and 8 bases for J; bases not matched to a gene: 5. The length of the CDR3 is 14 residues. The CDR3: CASRRDRVDSPLHF. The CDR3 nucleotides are TGTGCCAGCAGACGGGACAGGGTTGATTCACCCCTCCACTTT.

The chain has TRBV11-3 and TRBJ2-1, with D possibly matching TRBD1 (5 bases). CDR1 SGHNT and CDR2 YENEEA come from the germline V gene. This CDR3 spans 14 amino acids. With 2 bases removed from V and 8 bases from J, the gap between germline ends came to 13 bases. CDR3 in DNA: TGTGCCAGCAGCTTAAGGCAGGGATGGGATGAGCAGTTCTTC. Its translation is CASSLRQGWDEQFF.

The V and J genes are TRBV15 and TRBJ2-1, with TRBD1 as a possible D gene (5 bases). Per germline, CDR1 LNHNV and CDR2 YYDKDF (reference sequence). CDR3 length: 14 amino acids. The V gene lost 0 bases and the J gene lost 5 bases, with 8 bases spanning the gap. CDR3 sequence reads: CATSRETDDNEQFF. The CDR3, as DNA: TGTGCCACCAGCAGAGAGACAGACGACAATGAGCAGTTCTTC.

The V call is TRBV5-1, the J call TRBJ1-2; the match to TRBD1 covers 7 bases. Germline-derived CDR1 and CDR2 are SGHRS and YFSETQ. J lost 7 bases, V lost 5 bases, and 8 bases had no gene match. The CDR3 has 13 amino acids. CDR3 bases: TGCGCCAGCAGTATAACAGGGGTTCTTGGCTACACCTTC. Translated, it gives CASSITGVLGYTF.

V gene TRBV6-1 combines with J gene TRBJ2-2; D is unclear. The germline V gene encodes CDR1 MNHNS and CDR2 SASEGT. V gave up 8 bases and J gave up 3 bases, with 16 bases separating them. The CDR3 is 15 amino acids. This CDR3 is CASLDLPRHTGELFF. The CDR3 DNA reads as TGTGCCAGCCTAGATCTCCCCAGGCACACCGGGGAGCTGTTTTTT.

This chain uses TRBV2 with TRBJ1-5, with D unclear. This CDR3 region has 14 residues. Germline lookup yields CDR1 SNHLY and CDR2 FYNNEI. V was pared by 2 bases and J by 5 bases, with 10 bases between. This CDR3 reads CASSEQYRDQPQHF. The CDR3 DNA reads TGTGCCAGCAGTGAACAATATCGTGATCAGCCCCAGCATTTT.

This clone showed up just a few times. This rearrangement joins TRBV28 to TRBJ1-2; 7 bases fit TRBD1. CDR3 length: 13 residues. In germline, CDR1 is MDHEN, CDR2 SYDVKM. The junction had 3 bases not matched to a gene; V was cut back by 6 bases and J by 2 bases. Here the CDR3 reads CASRATGNYGYTF. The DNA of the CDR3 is TGTGCCAGCAGGGCGACAGGGAACTATGGCTACACCTTC.

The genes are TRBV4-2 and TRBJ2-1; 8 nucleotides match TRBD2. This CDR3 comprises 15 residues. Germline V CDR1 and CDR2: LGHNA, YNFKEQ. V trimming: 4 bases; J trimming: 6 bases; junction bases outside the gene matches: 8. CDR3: CASSLSGSGTNEQFF. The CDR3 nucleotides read TGTGCCAGCAGCCTCAGCGGGAGTGGAACCAATGAGCAGTTCTTC.

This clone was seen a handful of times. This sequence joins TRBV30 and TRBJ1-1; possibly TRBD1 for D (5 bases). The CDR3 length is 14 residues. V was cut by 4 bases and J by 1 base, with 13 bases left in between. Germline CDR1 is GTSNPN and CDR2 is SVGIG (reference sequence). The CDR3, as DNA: TGTGCCTGGACTCCCCGGACACCGAACACTGAAGCTTTCTTT. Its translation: CAWTPRTPNTEAFF. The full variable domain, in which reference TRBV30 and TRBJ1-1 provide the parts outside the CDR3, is SQTIHQWPATLVQPVGSPLSLECTVEGTSNPNLYWYRQAAGRGLQLLFYSVGIGQISSEVPQNLSASRPQDRQFILSSKKLLLSDSGFYLCAWTPRTPNTEAFFGQGTRLTVV.

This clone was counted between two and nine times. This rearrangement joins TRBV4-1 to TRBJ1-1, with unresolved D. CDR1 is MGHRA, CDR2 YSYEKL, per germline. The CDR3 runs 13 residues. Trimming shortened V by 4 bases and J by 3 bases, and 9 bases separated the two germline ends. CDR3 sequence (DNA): TGCGCCAGCAGCCCGGCGGACCACACTGAAGCTTTCTTT. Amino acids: CASSPADHTEAFF.

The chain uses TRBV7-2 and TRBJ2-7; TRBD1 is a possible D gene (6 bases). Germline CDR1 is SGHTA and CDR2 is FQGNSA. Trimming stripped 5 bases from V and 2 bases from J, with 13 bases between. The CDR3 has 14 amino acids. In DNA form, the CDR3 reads TGTGCCAGCAGCGACCGGGACACGACCTACGAGCAGTACTTC. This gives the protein CASSDRDTTYEQYF.

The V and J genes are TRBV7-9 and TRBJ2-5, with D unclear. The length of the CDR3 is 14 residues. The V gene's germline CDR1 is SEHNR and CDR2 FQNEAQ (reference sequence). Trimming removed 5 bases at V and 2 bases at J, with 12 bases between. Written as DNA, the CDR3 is TGTGCCAGCAGCCGAGCCTCAGGACAAGAGACCCAGTACTTC. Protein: CASSRASGQETQYF.

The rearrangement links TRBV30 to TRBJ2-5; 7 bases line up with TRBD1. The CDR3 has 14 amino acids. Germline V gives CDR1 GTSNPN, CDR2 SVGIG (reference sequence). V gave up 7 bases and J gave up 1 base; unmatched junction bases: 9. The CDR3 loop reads CASSLGGGQETQYF. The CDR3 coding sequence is TGTGCCTCTTCCCTAGGGGGCGGCCAAGAGACCCAGTACTTC.

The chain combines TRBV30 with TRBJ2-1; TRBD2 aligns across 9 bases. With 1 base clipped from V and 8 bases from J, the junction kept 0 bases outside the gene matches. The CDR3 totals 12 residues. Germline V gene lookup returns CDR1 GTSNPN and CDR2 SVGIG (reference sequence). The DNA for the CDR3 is TGTGCCTGGAGTGGCGGGAGGGATGAGCAGTTCTTC. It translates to CAWSGGRDEQFF.